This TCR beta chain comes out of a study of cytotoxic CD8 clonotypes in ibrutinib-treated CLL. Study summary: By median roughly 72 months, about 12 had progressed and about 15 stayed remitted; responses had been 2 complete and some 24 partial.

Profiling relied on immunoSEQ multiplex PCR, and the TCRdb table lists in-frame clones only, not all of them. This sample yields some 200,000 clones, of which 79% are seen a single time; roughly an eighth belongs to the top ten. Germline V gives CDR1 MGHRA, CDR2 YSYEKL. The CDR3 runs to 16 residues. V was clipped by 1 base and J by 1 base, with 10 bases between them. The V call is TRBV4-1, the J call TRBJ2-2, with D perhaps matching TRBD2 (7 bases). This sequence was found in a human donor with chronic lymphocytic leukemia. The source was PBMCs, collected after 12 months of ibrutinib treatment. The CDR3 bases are TGCGCCAGCAGCCAAGGCGGGGGCCTGAACACCGGGGAGCTGTTTTTT. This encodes CASSQGGGLNTGELFF.